There are a few counts of the clone carrying this T cell receptor (beta chain). Antigen specificity is unknown. This specimen belongs to a study of blood T cells in healthy people across ages. Study-level points and caveats: Underestimates were what the diversity estimates from one million T cells were considered to be.

The J segment lost 2 bases and the V segment lost 6 bases, leaving 10 bases of the junction unmatched. The CDR3 spans 16 residues. Germline V gene sequence: CDR1 ENHRY, CDR2 SYGVKD. A second roughly 6 to 12 cycle PCR used barcoded and J-beta primers. TCRdb called the 5' RACE reads again in MiXCR, with one record for every CDR3 protein. Here the sample spans more than 1.4 million distinct CDR3 sequences, 42% being singletons. The specimen sequenced was blood. The source is a woman aged 18-29 years in good health. The V call is TRBV10-3, the J call TRBJ2-5; 9 nucleotides agree with TRBD2. The DNA of the CDR3 is TGTGCCATCAGCCTGGGGAGCGGGGGGACACAAGAGACCCAGTACTTC. Residues: CAISLGSGGTQETQYF.